The present TCR beta chain was sequenced within a study of shared clonotypes between healthy human individuals. Study results and limitations: It was expected that sequencing depth would affect clonotype sharing among donors. Among non-shared clonotypes, generation probabilities were lower than among those shared by all four donors.

This clone was recorded once. Its antigen remains unknown. Within the sample, other DNA sequences also encode this same CDR3. The authors ran the assay at deep level. Measured with immunoSEQ multiplex PCR; TCRdb has only the in-frame clones, and not every one. This sample has about 1,800,000 clones, with approximately 94% found just once. Naivety among CD8 cells was defined by CD45RO negativity and positive CCR7 selection, thereby excluding terminally differentiated effector memory CD45RA+ cells. V lost 1 base, J lost 4 bases, and 1 base stayed unmatched. The CDR3 has 14 residues. Germline assignment: CDR1 SGHRS and CDR2 YFSETQ.

The sequenced material came from naive CD8+ T cells sorted from blood. The TCR was taken from a young man in good health. The V call is TRBV5-1, the J call TRBJ2-1, with 8 bases matching TRBD2. The CDR3 sequence: CASSLREGYNEQFF. As DNA, the CDR3 is TGCGCCAGCAGCTTGCGGGAGGGTTACAATGAGCAGTTCTTC.